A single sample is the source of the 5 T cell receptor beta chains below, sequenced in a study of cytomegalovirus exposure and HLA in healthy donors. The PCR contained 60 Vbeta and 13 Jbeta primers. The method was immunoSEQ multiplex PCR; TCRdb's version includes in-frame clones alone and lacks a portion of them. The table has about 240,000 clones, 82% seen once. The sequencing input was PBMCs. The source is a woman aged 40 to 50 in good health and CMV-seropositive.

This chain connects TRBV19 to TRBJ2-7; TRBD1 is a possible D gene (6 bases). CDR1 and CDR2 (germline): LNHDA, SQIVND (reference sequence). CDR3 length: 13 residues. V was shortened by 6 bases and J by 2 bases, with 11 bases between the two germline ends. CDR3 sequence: CASSRQATYEQYF. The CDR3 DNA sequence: TGTGCCAGTAGCCGACAGGCGACCTACGAGCAGTACTTC.

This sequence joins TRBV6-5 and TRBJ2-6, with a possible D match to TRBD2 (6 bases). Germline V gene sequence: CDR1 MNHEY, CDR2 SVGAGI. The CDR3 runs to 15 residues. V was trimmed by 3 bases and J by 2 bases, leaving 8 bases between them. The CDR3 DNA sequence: TGTGCCAGCAGTTATGGGGGGACTGGGGCCAACGTCCTGACTTTC. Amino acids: CASSYGGTGANVLTF.

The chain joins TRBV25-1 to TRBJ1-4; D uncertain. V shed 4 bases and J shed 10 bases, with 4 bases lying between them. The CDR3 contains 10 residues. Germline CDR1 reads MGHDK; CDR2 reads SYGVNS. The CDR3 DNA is TGTGCCAGCAGTGGAGGAAAACTGTTTTTT. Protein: CASSGGKLFF.

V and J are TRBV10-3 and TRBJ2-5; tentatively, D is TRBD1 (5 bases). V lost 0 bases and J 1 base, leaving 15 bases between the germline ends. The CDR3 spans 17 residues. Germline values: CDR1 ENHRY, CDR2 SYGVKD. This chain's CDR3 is CAISESKGISLQETQYF. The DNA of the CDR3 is TGTGCCATCAGTGAGTCAAAGGGGATCAGCCTCCAAGAGACCCAGTACTTC.

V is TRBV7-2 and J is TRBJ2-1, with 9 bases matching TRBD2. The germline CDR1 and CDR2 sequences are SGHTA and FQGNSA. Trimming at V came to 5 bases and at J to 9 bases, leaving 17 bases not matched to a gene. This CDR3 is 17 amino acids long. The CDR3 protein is CASSPRVRGGAIGEQFF. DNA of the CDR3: TGTGCCAGCAGCCCCAGGGTGCGCGGGGGGGCTATAGGTGAGCAGTTCTTC.